The 31 T cell receptor beta chains given below trace back to one sample, sequenced in a study of blood T cell repertoires in COVID-19. Measured with immunoSEQ multiplex PCR; TCRdb has only the in-frame clones, and not every one. The sample lists approximately 200,000 clones, approximately 83% occurring once. The specimen was PBMCs or T cells enriched from blood (not recorded which). Every receptor here comes from a woman aged 40 to 49 with acute COVID-19.

The chain has TRBV6-5 and TRBJ1-2; TRBD1 might be the D (5 bases). V shed 0 bases and J shed 4 bases, with 9 bases lying between them. Germline CDR1 and CDR2: MNHEY and SVGAGI. CDR3 length: 14 residues. CDR3 DNA sequence: TGTGCCAGCAGTTACTCTGGGGGGAGCTATGGCTACACCTTC. Translated: CASSYSGGSYGYTF.

The chain couples TRBV4-1 to TRBJ2-7; TRBD2 aligns across 11 bases. Germline CDR1 and CDR2: MGHRA and YSYEKL. Losses at the gene ends were 0 bases for V and 3 bases for J; bases not matched to a gene: 4. This CDR3 is built from 16 residues. In DNA, the CDR3 is TGCGCCAGCAGCCAAGATACTAGCGGGAGATACTACGAGCAGTACTTC. It is translated as CASSQDTSGRYYEQYF.

The chain combines TRBV6-2 or TRBV6-3 with TRBJ2-1; 8 nucleotides match TRBD1. This CDR3 has 17 residues. Trimming took 3 bases from V and 8 from J; bases not matched to a gene: 15. Looked up from germline, CDR1 is MNHEY and CDR2 is SVGEGT. As DNA, the CDR3 is TGTGCCAGCAGTTATGCCCCTGGCAGGGGGCCCATGGATGAGCAGTTCTTC. This sequence encodes CASSYAPGRGPMDEQFF.

V gene TRBV9 combines with J gene TRBJ1-4; 11 nucleotides align to TRBD1. In germline, CDR1 is SGDLS, CDR2 YYNGEE. V shed 4 bases, J shed 8 bases, and the junction held 7 bases outside the gene matches. This CDR3 is built from 15 residues. As DNA, the CDR3 is TGTGCCAGCAGCCCCCGGGACAGGGGGGGCGAAAAACTGTTTTTT. Translated, it gives CASSPRDRGGEKLFF. The complete variable domain, with remaining parts taken from reference TRBV9 and TRBJ1-4, reads DSGVTQTPKHLITATGQRVTLRCSPRSGDLSVYWYQQSLDQGLQFLIQYYNGEERAKGNILERFSAQQFPDLHSELNLSSLELGDSALYFCASSPRDRGGEKLFFGSGTQLSVL.

The CDR3 is CASSPSPGTRSGELFF. CDR3 nucleotides: TGTGCCAGCAGCCCGAGCCCCGGGACTAGGTCCGGGGAGCTGTTTTTT. The chain links TRBV9 to TRBJ2-2; TRBD2 matches at 8 bases. Germline loops: CDR1 SGDLS, CDR2 YYNGEE. Losses at the gene ends were 4 bases for V and 6 bases for J; bases not matched to a gene: 11. The CDR3 runs to 16 residues. Variable domain in full (rest from reference TRBV9 and TRBJ2-2): DSGVTQTPKHLITATGQRVTLRCSPRSGDLSVYWYQQSLDQGLQFLIQYYNGEERAKGNILERFSAQQFPDLHSELNLSSLELGDSALYFCASSPSPGTRSGELFFGEGSRLTVL.

This clone was seen a single time. This chain links TRBV29-1 with TRBJ1-1; D is unresolved. The V end was cut by 3 bases, the J end by 5 bases, with 7 bases between. Germline V CDR1 and CDR2: SQVTM, ANQGSEA. The CDR3 contains 11 residues. Here the CDR3 reads CSVDSYTEAFF. The CDR3 coding sequence is TGCAGCGTTGACTCTTATACTGAAGCTTTCTTT.

The chain couples TRBV3-1 (or the pseudogene TRBV3-2) to TRBJ1-2; 12 bases map to TRBD1. The CDR3 has 14 residues. The germline CDR1 and CDR2 sequences are LGHDT and YNNKEL (reference sequence). V shed 2 bases, J shed 8 bases, and the junction held 3 bases outside the gene matches. The DNA of the CDR3 is TGTGCCAGCAGCCAACGGGACAGGGGGCAAGGCTACACCTTC. The encoded protein is CASSQRDRGQGYTF.

Regarding this clone: The junction and the germline gene differ at one end; a read error may be behind it. The chain uses TRBV19 and TRBJ1-5; the D gene is possibly TRBD1 (5 bases). The germline CDR1 and CDR2 sequences are LNHDA and SQIVND (reference sequence). The CDR3 runs 17 residues. The CDR3: CASSMGVRGGSNRPQHF. The DNA of the CDR3 is TGTGCCAGTAGTATGGGCGTGAGGGGAGGGAGCAATCGGCCCCAGCATTTT. Drawing the rest from reference TRBV19 and TRBJ1-5, the complete variable domain is DGGITQSPKYLFRKEGQNVTLSCEQNLNHDAMYWYRQDPGQGLRLIYYSQIVNDFQKGDIAEGYSVSREKKESFPLTVTSAQKNPTAFYLCASSMGVRGGSNRPQHFGDGTRLSIL.

The chain recombines TRBV6-1 with TRBJ1-5, with unresolved D. The V gene's germline CDR1 is MNHNS and CDR2 SASEGT. Trimming removed 6 bases from V and 2 bases from J, with 11 bases in between. The length of the CDR3 is 14 residues. The CDR3 here is CASSPDKGNQPQHF. The CDR3, as DNA: TGTGCCAGCAGCCCAGACAAGGGCAATCAGCCCCAGCATTTT.

This chain connects TRBV4-2 to TRBJ1-2; 7 nucleotides agree with TRBD1. V gave up 3 bases and J gave up 8 bases; unmatched junction bases: 18. This CDR3 is built from 17 residues. The germline V gene encodes CDR1 LGHNA and CDR2 YNFKEQ. The CDR3 bases are TGTGCCAGCAGCCAGGGGGGACAGAACCCTCTTTCGTCCGGCTACACCTTC. Translating it yields CASSQGGQNPLSSGYTF.

CDR3: CASTAWGETEEQYF. For the CDR3, the DNA is TGTGCCAGCACCGCTTGGGGAGAAACGGAGGAGCAGTACTTC. The chain has TRBV27 and TRBJ2-7, with a tentative D call TRBD2 (5 bases). Germline V gene sequence: CDR1 MNHEY, CDR2 SMNVEV (reference sequence). The length of the CDR3 is 14 residues. The V and J ends lost 7 bases and 7 bases respectively, with 20 bases between them.

The chain combines TRBV5-1 with TRBJ1-5; 9 bases fit TRBD1. The CDR3 runs to 15 residues. From germline, CDR1 is SGHRS and CDR2 YFSETQ. J was trimmed by 3 bases and V by 4 bases; bases with no gene match: 5. The CDR3 sequence: CASSKGTGHNQPQHF. The CDR3 bases are TGCGCCAGCAGCAAAGGGACAGGGCACAATCAGCCCCAGCATTTT.

This clone was seen once. The CDR3 DNA reads as TGTGCTATTGGACAGGGTGCCCGCTATCAGCCCCAGCATTTT. It encodes CAIGQGARYQPQHF. The chain combines TRBV12-5 with TRBJ1-5, with 8 bases identical to TRBD1. V was clipped by 10 bases and J by 5 bases; unmatched bases: 10. Per the germline V gene, CDR1 is LGHNT and CDR2 is FRNRAP. CDR3 size: 14 residues.

This rearrangement joins TRBV6-2 or TRBV6-3 to TRBJ1-5, with 9 bases lining up with TRBD1. The CDR3 spans 15 residues. Germline V lookup: CDR1 MNHEY, CDR2 SVGEGT. V trimming: 2 bases; J trimming: 6 bases; junction bases outside the gene matches: 5. The CDR3 sequence is CASSYGQGRAQPQHF. The CDR3 nucleotides are TGTGCCAGCAGTTACGGACAGGGGAGGGCTCAGCCCCAGCATTTT.

This chain joins TRBV24-1 and TRBJ1-2; 8 bases agree with TRBD1. The germline V gene encodes CDR1 KGHDR and CDR2 SFDVKD. The CDR3 consists of 13 residues. The V segment lost 4 bases and the J segment 8 bases; nucleotides outside the gene matches: 5. In DNA, the CDR3 is TGTGCCACCAGTGACCTCGACAGGGGCGGCTACACCTTC. This encodes CATSDLDRGGYTF.

V is TRBV10-3 and J is TRBJ2-2; 8 nucleotides match TRBD1. The junction had 3 bases not matched to a gene; V was cut back by 11 bases and J by 1 base. This CDR3 comprises 13 residues. CDR1 is ENHRY and CDR2 is SYGVKD in the germline V gene. CDR3 residues: CALGTGNTGELFF. CDR3 DNA: TGTGCCCTTGGGACAGGGAACACCGGGGAGCTGTTTTTT.

This clone was recorded a few times. J is TRBJ1-2 and V is TRBV4-1; 8 bases match TRBD1. CDR1 is MGHRA, CDR2 YSYEKL, per germline. V was clipped by 3 bases and J by 5 bases; unmatched bases: 2. CDR3 size: 13 residues. CDR3 sequence (DNA): TGCGCCAGCAGCCAGACAGGGGCGTATGGCTACACCTTC. It is translated as CASSQTGAYGYTF.

This chain uses TRBV11-2 with TRBJ1-3; TRBD1 might be the D (6 bases). The CDR3 contains 15 residues. From germline, CDR1 is SGHAT and CDR2 FQNNGV. Trimming pared 5 bases from V and 0 bases from J, leaving 11 bases between. The CDR3 protein is CASSLVDSSGNTIYF. CDR3 nucleotide sequence: TGTGCCAGCAGCCTAGTGGACAGCTCTGGAAACACCATATATTTT.

The genes are TRBV9 and TRBJ1-2, with 7 bases that match TRBD1. V lost 4 bases to trimming and J lost 4 bases; unmatched junction nucleotides: 10. Germline V gives CDR1 SGDLS, CDR2 YYNGEE. The CDR3 runs 15 residues. CDR3 bases: TGTGCCAGCAGCATGCGGGACAGATCCATCTATGGCTACACCTTC. It yields the protein CASSMRDRSIYGYTF.

This chain connects TRBV11-1 to TRBJ2-1, with 9 bases identical to TRBD2. Germline V gene data show CDR1 as SGHAT and CDR2 as FQDESV (reference sequence). The junction had 9 bases not matched to a gene; V was cut back by 3 bases and J by 6 bases. The CDR3 is made up of 16 amino acids. CDR3 in amino acids: CASSFNLLAGTNEQFF. CDR3 nucleotides: TGTGCCAGCAGCTTTAACCTGCTAGCGGGGACCAATGAGCAGTTCTTC.

The J gene is TRBJ2-1, the V gene TRBV6-2 or TRBV6-3, with D possibly matching TRBD2 (5 bases). The germline V gene has CDR1 MNHEY and CDR2 SVGEGT. There are 17 residues in the CDR3. The germline V and J ends were trimmed by 6 bases and 4 bases, with 22 bases remaining between them. Here the CDR3 DNA reads TGTGCCAGCAGCATCGATATAGCGTTTTCCCTGTACAATGAGCAGTTCTTC. This encodes CASSIDIAFSLYNEQFF.

CDR3 coding DNA: TGTGCCAGCAGCTTAAAGCGGGTTGCCGCCTACGAGCAGTACTTC. As protein: CASSLKRVAAYEQYF. V gene TRBV7-3 combines with J gene TRBJ2-7, with a tentative D call TRBD2 (6 bases). Germline-derived CDR1 and CDR2 are SGHTA and FQGTGA. V was trimmed by 1 base and J by 2 bases, leaving 12 bases between them. The CDR3 totals 15 residues.

The rearrangement uses TRBV2 and TRBJ1-4; possibly TRBD1 for D (5 bases). The CDR3 is 15 amino acids. Per the germline V gene, CDR1 is SNHLY and CDR2 is FYNNEI. Trimming took 6 bases from V and 4 from J, leaving 15 bases between them. The CDR3 region is CASRPQGLLNEKLFF. CDR3 DNA: TGTGCCAGCAGACCCCAGGGTTTACTTAATGAAAAACTGTTTTTT. The entire variable domain, with the rest obtained from reference TRBV2 and TRBJ1-4, is as follows: EPEVTQTPSHQVTQMGQEVILRCVPISNHLYFYWYRQILGQKVEFLVSFYNNEISEKSEIFDDQFSVERPDGSNFTLKIRSTKLEDSAMYFCASRPQGLLNEKLFFGSGTQLSVL.

V is TRBV28 and J is TRBJ2-1; 8 bases are a match to TRBD2. The junction had 9 bases not matched to a gene; V was cut back by 2 bases and J by 6 bases. Germline V lookup: CDR1 MDHEN, CDR2 SYDVKM. CDR3 length equals 16 residues. CDR3: CASSLDTGGQSNEQFF. The CDR3 nucleotides read TGTGCCAGCAGTTTAGATACGGGAGGGCAGAGCAATGAGCAGTTCTTC.

The chain uses TRBV30 and TRBJ1-5; D not certain. V dropped 2 bases and J dropped 7 bases, with 12 bases sitting between them. Germline V lookup: CDR1 GTSNPN, CDR2 SVGIG (reference sequence). The CDR3 sequence is 13 residues long. In DNA form, the CDR3 reads TGTGCCTGGAGTTTAGGACTGGAACAGCCCCAGCATTTT. Translation gives CAWSLGLEQPQHF.

This sequence joins TRBV30 and TRBJ1-1; 7 bases are shared with TRBD1. This CDR3 has 17 amino acids. Germline V gene data show CDR1 as GTSNPN and CDR2 as SVGIG (reference sequence). V was clipped by 5 bases and J by 3 bases; unmatched bases: 18. The CDR3 sequence is CAWHDRVIPPVDTEAFF. The CDR3 coding sequence is TGTGCCTGGCATGACAGGGTTATCCCCCCGGTGGACACTGAAGCTTTCTTT.

The CDR3 loop reads CASSFLPLHEQYF. For the CDR3, the DNA is TGCGCCAGCAGCTTCCTACCCTTGCACGAGCAGTACTTC. The chain has TRBV5-1 and TRBJ2-7; D gene ambiguous. The V gene's germline CDR1 is SGHRS and CDR2 YFSETQ. The V end lost 2 bases, the J end lost 5 bases, and 11 bases lay between the germline ends. This CDR3 comprises 13 residues.

This chain joins TRBV14 and TRBJ1-3; D is uncertain. This CDR3 comprises 13 residues. CDR1 is SGHDN, CDR2 FVKESK, per germline. Trimming removed 2 bases from V and 8 bases from J, with 10 bases in between. CDR3 loop: CASSQFQLDTIYF. The CDR3 region has the DNA TGTGCCAGCAGCCAATTCCAACTTGACACCATATATTTT.

The V and J genes are TRBV6-5 and TRBJ1-2; a possible D gene is TRBD1 (5 bases). The V end lost 6 bases, the J end lost 6 bases, and 17 bases lay between the germline ends. The CDR3 covers 14 residues. CDR1 and CDR2 (germline): MNHEY, SVGAGI. The CDR3 nucleotides read TGTGCCAGCAGCCTCCTGGGGGGGAATAATGGCTACACCTTC. It specifies CASSLLGGNNGYTF.

The V and J genes are TRBV10-2 and TRBJ1-5; D unresolved. Germline V gives CDR1 WSHSY, CDR2 SAAADI. Trimming left V 8 bases short and J 7 bases short, with 12 bases between. This CDR3 comprises 12 residues. CDR3: CASGQPGQPQHF. CDR3 in DNA: TGCGCCAGCGGCCAGCCCGGGCAGCCCCAGCATTTT.

The chain couples TRBV11-2 to TRBJ2-7; 7 bases line up with TRBD2. V trimming: 1 base; J trimming: 9 bases; junction bases outside the gene matches: 9. The CDR3 loop spans 14 amino acids. Per the germline V gene, CDR1 is SGHAT and CDR2 is FQNNGV. CDR3 sequence (DNA): TGTGCCAGCAGCTTAGGAGCGGGAACTCCAGGGCAGTACTTC. It encodes CASSLGAGTPGQYF.